This T cell receptor beta chain originates from a study of post-analysis software for immune sequencing data. Study details: Relapsing-remitting, secondary progressive and progressive-relapsing forms of multiple sclerosis all featured among disease courses.

This clonotype was detected only a few times. The target antigen is unknown. The study, taken as a whole, reports: The study found TRBV5-6, TRBV5-1 and TRBV20-1 among five TRBV segments more frequent in patients than controls.

TCR beta libraries were prepared from cDNA with unique molecular identifiers. TCRdb passed the PCR reads through MiXCR, listing each CDR3 protein once. This repertoire shows roughly 540,000 distinct CDR3 sequences, around a third found once; its top ten account for 4.5% to 7.5%. The CDR3 is 14 residues long. With 5 bases clipped from V and 6 bases from J, the junction kept 3 bases outside the gene matches. CDR1 is SGHAT, CDR2 FQNNGV, per germline. J is TRBJ2-1 and V is TRBV11-2; 11 nucleotides agree with TRBD2. The receptor was derived from a girl aged 2-17 years with multiple sclerosis. The sample taken for sequencing was blood. The CDR3 sequence is CASSPSGGTNEQFF. The CDR3 DNA follows: TGTGCCAGCAGCCCTAGCGGGGGGACCAATGAGCAGTTCTTC.